This entry is about one T cell receptor (beta chain). The antigen remains undetermined. Random hexamers were used to reverse transcribe the RNA input (roughly 0.5 to 1 ug). immunoSEQ multiplex PCR amplified TCR beta CDR3 across 54 Vbeta, 13 Jbeta. Each CDR3 protein gets one entry after TCRdb re-called the immunoSEQ multiplex PCR reads with MiXCR. There are just over 300,000 distinct CDR3 sequences in the sample; about 92% occur only once, and 0.065% lies in the top ten. The authors negatively isolated CD8+ and CD4+ T cells and FACS-enriched TEMRA cells. The data derive from a study of CD8 T cells in Susac syndrome. Regarding the study as a whole: The authors acknowledged that the study's TCR sequencing and HLA analysis involved relatively few individuals.

The CDR3 is made up of 16 amino acids. The V gene end was trimmed by 3 bases and the J gene end by 2 bases; junction bases not matched to a gene: 5. Germline V gene sequence: CDR1 SNHLY, CDR2 FYNNEI. Input material: CD4+ T cells from PBMCs. The sequence was collected from a human donor with multiple sclerosis. This chain joins TRBV2 and TRBJ1-3; TRBD1 matches 9 bases. As DNA, the CDR3 is TGTGCCAGCAGTGACGAGACAGGGGGGGCTGGAAACACCATATATTTT. Translation: CASSDETGGAGNTIYF.